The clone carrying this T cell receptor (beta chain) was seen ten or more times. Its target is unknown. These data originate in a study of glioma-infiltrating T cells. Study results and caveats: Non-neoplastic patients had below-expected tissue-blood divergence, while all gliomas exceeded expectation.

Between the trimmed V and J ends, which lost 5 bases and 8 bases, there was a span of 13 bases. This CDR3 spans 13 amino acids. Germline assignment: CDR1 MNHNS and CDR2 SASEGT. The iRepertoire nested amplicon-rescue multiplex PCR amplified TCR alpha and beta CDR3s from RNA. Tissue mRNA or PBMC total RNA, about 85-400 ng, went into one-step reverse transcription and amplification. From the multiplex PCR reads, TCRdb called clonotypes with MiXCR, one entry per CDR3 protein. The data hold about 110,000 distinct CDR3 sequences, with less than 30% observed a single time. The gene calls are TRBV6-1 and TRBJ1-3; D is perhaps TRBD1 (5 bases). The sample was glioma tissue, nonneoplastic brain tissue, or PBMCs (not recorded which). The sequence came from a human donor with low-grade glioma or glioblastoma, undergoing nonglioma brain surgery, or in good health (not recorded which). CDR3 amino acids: CASSWDGRDTIYF. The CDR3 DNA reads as TGTGCCAGCAGTTGGGACGGTCGAGACACCATATATTTT.